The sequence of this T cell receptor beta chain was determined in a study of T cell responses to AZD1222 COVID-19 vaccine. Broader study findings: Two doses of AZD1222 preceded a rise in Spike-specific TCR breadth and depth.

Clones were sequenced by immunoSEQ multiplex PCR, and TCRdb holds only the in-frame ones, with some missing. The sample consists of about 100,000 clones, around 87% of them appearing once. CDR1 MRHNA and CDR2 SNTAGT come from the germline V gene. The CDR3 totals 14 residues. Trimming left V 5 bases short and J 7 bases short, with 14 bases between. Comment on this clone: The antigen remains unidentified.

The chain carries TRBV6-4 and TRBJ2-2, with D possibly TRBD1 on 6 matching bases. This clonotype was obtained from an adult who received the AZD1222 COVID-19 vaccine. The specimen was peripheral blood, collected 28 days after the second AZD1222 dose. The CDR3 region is CASSQSGGGGELFF. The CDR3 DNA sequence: TGTGCCAGCAGTCAAAGTGGGGGCGGCGGGGAGCTGTTTTTT.